A selection of T cell receptor beta chains follows, all from one sample in a study of blood T cell repertoires in COVID-19. Here immunoSEQ multiplex PCR was the method, and the copy in TCRdb shows in-frame clones only, minus some. The sample lists roughly 220,000 clones, 90% occurring once. The material sequenced was PBMCs or T cells enriched from blood (not recorded which). Every receptor here comes from a man aged 30-40 years who had been exposed to COVID-19. Both conserved end residues are part of each CDR3. D genes are given only for firm matches. Clone size is given for some rows only: seen once, a few or many times, or a class if the clone is expanded.

J: TRBJ2-7
D: -
size: -
V: TRBV9
DNA: TGTGCCAGCAGCGTAGGGGCCACCCCCTCCTACGAGCAGTACTTC
CDR3: CASSVGATPSYEQYF

J: TRBJ1-2
D: TRBD1
size: -
V: TRBV2
DNA: TGTGCCAGCAGTGAAGCCGGGACAGGCTGGGGCGGCTACACCTTC
CDR3: CASSEAGTGWGGYTF

J: TRBJ1-1
D: -
size: many
V: TRBV5-6
DNA: TGTGCCAGCAGCTTGGTTGGGCTTGAAGCTTTCTTT
CDR3: CASSLVGLEAFF

J: TRBJ1-2
D: -
size: once
V: TRBV7-2
DNA: TGTGCCAGCAGCTTAGCCATAAAGGGGAGGGGCTATGGCTACACCTTC
CDR3: CASSLAIKGRGYGYTF

J: TRBJ2-2
D: TRBD2
size: -
V: TRBV5-4
DNA: TGTGCCAGCAGCAGGAGCGGGGGGAACGCGAACACCGGGGAGCTGTTTTTT
CDR3: CASSRSGGNANTGELFF

J: TRBJ1-1
D: TRBD1
size: once
V: TRBV27
DNA: TGTGCCAGCACATCCTTTGGGCAGGGGGTTGAAGCTTTCTTT
CDR3: CASTSFGQGVEAFF

J: TRBJ2-7
D: TRBD2
size: -
V: TRBV7-3
DNA: TGTGCCAGCAGCTTCGGGGGGACCTACGAGCAGTACTTC
CDR3: CASSFGGTYEQYF

J: TRBJ2-3
D: TRBD2
size: -
V: TRBV19
DNA: TGTGCCAGTAGTATAGGGCTAGCGGGGGGATCCACAGATACGCAGTATTTT
CDR3: CASSIGLAGGSTDTQYF

J: TRBJ1-2
D: -
size: many
V: TRBV25-1
DNA: TGTGCCAGCAGTGAACAGGGCCCATATTATGGCTACACCTTC
CDR3: CASSEQGPYYGYTF

J: TRBJ1-5
D: TRBD1
size: -
V: TRBV7-6
DNA: TGTGCCAGCAGCTCCTCAGGGGGTCATCAGCCCCAGCATTTT
CDR3: CASSSSGGHQPQHF

J: TRBJ1-6
D: -
size: few
V: TRBV27
DNA: TGTGCCAGCAGTGAAAGCGGCAATTCACCCCTCCACTTT
CDR3: CASSESGNSPLHF

J: TRBJ2-7
D: TRBD2
size: -
V: TRBV5-1
DNA: TGCGCCAGCAGCAGTACTAGCGGGGGACTCTCCTACGAGCAGTACTTC
CDR3: CASSSTSGGLSYEQYF

J: TRBJ2-7
D: TRBD1
size: -
V: TRBV18
DNA: TGTGCCAGCTCACCAGGACAGGGAGACTACGAGCAGTACTTC
CDR3: CASSPGQGDYEQYF

J: TRBJ1-1
D: -
size: -
V: TRBV6-2/TRBV6-3
DNA: TGTGCCAGCAGCCCTTATTATGCAACAGACGAGTACACTGAAGCTTTCTTT
CDR3: CASSPYYATDEYTEAFF

J: TRBJ2-3
D: -
size: -
V: TRBV3-1/TRBV3-2
DNA: TGTGCCAGCAGCCAAATATCGCGGCCAGATACGCAGTATTTT
CDR3: CASSQISRPDTQYF

J: TRBJ2-2
D: TRBD1
size: -
V: TRBV27
DNA: TGTGCCAGCAGGCTCCGGTGGGACAGGGTTACCGGGGAGCTGTTTTTT
CDR3: CASRLRWDRVTGELFF

J: TRBJ2-7
D: -
size: -
V: TRBV30
DNA: TGTGCCTGGAGTCGAAGACTGGACTCCTACGAGCAGTACTTC
CDR3: CAWSRRLDSYEQYF

J: TRBJ1-1
D: -
size: -
V: TRBV6-5
DNA: TGTGCCAGCAGGGCCTCGGGGGGGTACACTGAAGCTTTCTTT
CDR3: CASRASGGYTEAFF

J: TRBJ1-5
D: -
size: -
V: TRBV19
DNA: TGTGCCAGTAGCTCGTCAGGGGACCAGCCCCAGCATTTT
CDR3: CASSSSGDQPQHF

J: TRBJ1-5
D: -
size: -
V: TRBV12-5
DNA: TGTGCTAGTGGTTTCATGGACAGTAGCAATCAGCCCCAGCATTTT
CDR3: CASGFMDSSNQPQHF

J: TRBJ1-6
D: -
size: -
V: TRBV9
DNA: TGTGCCAGCAGCGTAGAAGCGGGGGGGACGTATAATTCACCCCTCCACTTT
CDR3: CASSVEAGGTYNSPLHF

J: TRBJ1-6
D: -
size: -
V: TRBV7-9
DNA: TGTGCCAGCACCTCCCGGGGGTGGGATTCACCCCTCCACTTT
CDR3: CASTSRGWDSPLHF

J: TRBJ1-2
D: -
size: -
V: TRBV3-1/TRBV3-2
DNA: TGTGCCAGCAGCCAAGAGGGTACGGCTAGGGGCTACACCTTC
CDR3: CASSQEGTARGYTF

J: TRBJ1-2
D: -
size: -
V: TRBV10-2
DNA: TGCGCCAGCAGTGGACACAACTATGGCTACACCTTC
CDR3: CASSGHNYGYTF

J: TRBJ1-1
D: -
size: -
V: TRBV6-5
DNA: TGTGCCAGCAGAAGTCCAGGGGTCACTGAAGCTTTCTTT
CDR3: CASRSPGVTEAFF

J: TRBJ2-7
D: TRBD2
size: -
V: TRBV2
DNA: TGTGCCAGCAGGCTCGGGGGGGGATCCTACGAGCAGTACTTC
CDR3: CASRLGGGSYEQYF

J: TRBJ1-6
D: TRBD1
size: -
V: TRBV18
DNA: TGTGCCAGCTCACCAAGGGACAGGGAATCACCCCTCCACTTT
CDR3: CASSPRDRESPLHF

J: TRBJ2-1
D: TRBD1
size: -
V: TRBV27
DNA: TGTGCCAGCAGTTTATCTTCAGGGAGACAGGGTTACTACAATGAGCAGTTCTTC
CDR3: CASSLSSGRQGYYNEQFF

J: TRBJ1-5
D: -
size: -
V: TRBV19
DNA: TGTGCCAGTAGTATAGTACAGGGCCCAGGGCAGCCCCAGCATTTT
CDR3: CASSIVQGPGQPQHF

J: TRBJ1-2
D: TRBD1
size: -
V: TRBV4-3
DNA: TGCGCCAGCAGCCAAGAGACAGGGCGGTTTATGAACTATGGCTACACCTTC
CDR3: CASSQETGRFMNYGYTF

J: TRBJ2-7
D: TRBD1
size: -
V: TRBV5-1
DNA: TGCGCCAGCAGCTTTTCCGGGACAGGGGCCGAGCAGTACTTC
CDR3: CASSFSGTGAEQYF

J: TRBJ2-7
D: TRBD1
size: -
V: TRBV5-6
DNA: TGTGCCAGCAGCTTGAGACAGGGGATCTACGAGCAGTACTTC
CDR3: CASSLRQGIYEQYF

J: TRBJ1-4
D: -
size: few
V: TRBV6-5
DNA: TGTGCCAGTGCATGGGCGAAAGGGGGTGATGAAAAACTGTTTTTT
CDR3: CASAWAKGGDEKLFF

J: TRBJ2-3
D: -
size: -
V: TRBV6-5
DNA: TGTGCCAGCAGACTAGCATTTACAGATACGCAGTATTTT
CDR3: CASRLAFTDTQYF

J: TRBJ1-4
D: -
size: -
V: TRBV19
DNA: TGTGCCAGTAGTATCTCCGTTAATGAAAAACTGTTTTTT
CDR3: CASSISVNEKLFF

J: TRBJ1-2
D: TRBD1
size: -
V: TRBV27
DNA: TGTGCCAGCAGTTTAGGACAGGACTATGGCTACACCTTC
CDR3: CASSLGQDYGYTF

J: TRBJ1-5
D: TRBD1
size: -
V: TRBV4-1
DNA: TGCGCCAGCAGCCAAGTTGAGACAGGGCTTCAGCCCCAGCATTTT
CDR3: CASSQVETGLQPQHF

J: TRBJ2-6
D: -
size: -
V: TRBV9
DNA: TGTGCCAGCAGCGTAAAAGGGCAGGGGAGCTCTGGGGCCAACGTCCTGACTTTC
CDR3: CASSVKGQGSSGANVLTF

J: TRBJ2-2
D: -
size: few
V: TRBV2
DNA: TGTGCCAGCAGTGTTTTCGGCGGGTTGGGCGGGGAGCTGTTTTTT
CDR3: CASSVFGGLGGELFF

J: TRBJ1-5
D: -
size: -
V: TRBV19
DNA: TGTGCCAGTACGAACACGGACAGCTTCAATCAGCCCCAGCATTTT
CDR3: CASTNTDSFNQPQHF

J: TRBJ1-6
D: -
size: -
V: TRBV6-1
DNA: TGTGCCAGCAGTGATACCAGTAAGTCACCCCTCCACTTT
CDR3: CASSDTSKSPLHF

J: TRBJ1-5
D: -
size: few
V: TRBV19
DNA: TGTGCCAGTAGTATCCTCAACACCCAGCCCCAGCATTTT
CDR3: CASSILNTQPQHF

J: TRBJ1-2
D: TRBD1
size: -
V: TRBV4-1
DNA: TGCGCCAGCAGCCTGACAGCCGGGACAGCAGTTGGCTACACCTTC
CDR3: CASSLTAGTAVGYTF

J: TRBJ1-2
D: -
size: -
V: TRBV3-1/TRBV3-2
DNA: TGTGCCAGCAGCCAGGAGAGGTTCTATGGCTACACCTTC
CDR3: CASSQERFYGYTF

J: TRBJ1-1
D: TRBD1
size: -
V: TRBV5-1
DNA: TGCGCCAGCAGCTTCCAGGACAGGGGAACCCATTTTACTGAAGCTTTCTTT
CDR3: CASSFQDRGTHFTEAFF

J: TRBJ1-2
D: -
size: -
V: TRBV12-3/TRBV12-4
DNA: TGTGCCAGCAGTTTAGGAGCGAGGATTCGCACCTTC
CDR3: CASSLGARIRTF

J: TRBJ1-5
D: TRBD1
size: -
V: TRBV15
DNA: TGTGCCACCAGCAGAGTCAGGGGGCCAGAGCCCCAGCATTTT
CDR3: CATSRVRGPEPQHF

J: TRBJ2-3
D: TRBD1
size: -
V: TRBV15
DNA: TGTGCCACCAGCAGTGTCGGACAGGGGAGCACAGATACGCAGTATTTT
CDR3: CATSSVGQGSTDTQYF

J: TRBJ2-7
D: -
size: -
V: TRBV5-1
DNA: TGCGCCAGCAGCTTGGGCCTTCTGCGGGACAGTCGTTACGAGCAGTACTTC
CDR3: CASSLGLLRDSRYEQYF

J: TRBJ1-6
D: -
size: -
V: TRBV5-1
DNA: TGCGCCAGCAGCTTGGGGGACAATTCGCCCACAGCCCTCCACTTT
CDR3: CASSLGDNSPTALHF

J: TRBJ2-3
D: TRBD2
size: -
V: TRBV9
DNA: TGTGCCAGCAGCGCCCGCAGCGGGGGCCCCCCAGATACGCAGTATTTT
CDR3: CASSARSGGPPDTQYF

J: TRBJ1-1
D: TRBD1
size: -
V: TRBV4-2
DNA: TGTGCCAGCAGCCAAAACAGGGGGGAAGCTTTCTTT
CDR3: CASSQNRGEAFF

J: TRBJ2-5
D: -
size: -
V: TRBV4-3
DNA: TGCGCCAGCTCCCCGAGCCCAGGGGAGACCCAGTACTTC
CDR3: CASSPSPGETQYF

J: TRBJ2-7
D: TRBD1
size: -
V: TRBV13
DNA: TGTGCCAGCAGCCTCGGGACAGGGCCCACGTTC
CDR3: CASSLGTGPTF